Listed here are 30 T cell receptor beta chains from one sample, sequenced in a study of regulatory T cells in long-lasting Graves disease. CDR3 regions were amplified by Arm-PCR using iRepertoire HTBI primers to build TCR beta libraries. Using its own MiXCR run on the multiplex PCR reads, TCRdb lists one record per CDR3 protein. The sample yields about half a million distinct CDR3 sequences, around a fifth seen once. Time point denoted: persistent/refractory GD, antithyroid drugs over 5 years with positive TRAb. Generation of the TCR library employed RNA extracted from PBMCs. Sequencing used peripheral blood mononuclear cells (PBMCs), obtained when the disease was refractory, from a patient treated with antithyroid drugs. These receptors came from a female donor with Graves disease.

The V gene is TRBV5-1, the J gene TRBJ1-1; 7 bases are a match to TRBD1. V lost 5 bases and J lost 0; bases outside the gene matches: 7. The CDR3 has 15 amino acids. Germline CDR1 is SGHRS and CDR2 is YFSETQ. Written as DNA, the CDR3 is TGCGCCAGCAGACAAACCGGGACAGTGAACACTGAAGCTTTCTTT. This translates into CASRQTGTVNTEAFF.

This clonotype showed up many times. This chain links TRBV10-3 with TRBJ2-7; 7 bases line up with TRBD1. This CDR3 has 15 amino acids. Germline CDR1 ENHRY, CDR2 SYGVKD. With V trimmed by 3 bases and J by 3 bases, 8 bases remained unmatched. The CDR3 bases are TGTGCCATCAGTGACCCGGGACAGCTAAGCTACGAGCAGTACTTC. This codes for CAISDPGQLSYEQYF.

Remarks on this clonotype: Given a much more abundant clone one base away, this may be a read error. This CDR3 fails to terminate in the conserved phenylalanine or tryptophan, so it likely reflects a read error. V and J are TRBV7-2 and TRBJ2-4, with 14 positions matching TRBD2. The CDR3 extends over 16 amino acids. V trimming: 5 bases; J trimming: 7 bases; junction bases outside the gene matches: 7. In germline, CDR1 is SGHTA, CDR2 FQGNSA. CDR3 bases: TGTGCCAGCAGCCCCGGGACTAGCGGGAGCTTCAACATTCAGTACATC. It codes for CASSPGTSGSFNIQYI.

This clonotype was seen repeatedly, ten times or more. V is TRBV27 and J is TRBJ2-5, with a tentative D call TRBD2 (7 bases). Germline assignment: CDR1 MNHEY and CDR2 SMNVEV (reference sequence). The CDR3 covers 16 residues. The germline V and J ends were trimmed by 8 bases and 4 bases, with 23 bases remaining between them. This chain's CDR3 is CASSRTGGNFVETQYF. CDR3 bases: TGTGCCAGCTCTCGGACGGGGGGCAACTTCGTAGAGACCCAGTACTTC.

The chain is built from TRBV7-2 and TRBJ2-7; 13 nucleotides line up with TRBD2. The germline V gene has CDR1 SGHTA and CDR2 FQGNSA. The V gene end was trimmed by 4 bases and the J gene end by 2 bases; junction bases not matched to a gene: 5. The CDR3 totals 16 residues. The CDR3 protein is CASSSQLAGGPYEQYF. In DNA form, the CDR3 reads TGTGCCAGCAGCTCCCAACTAGCGGGAGGGCCCTACGAGCAGTACTTC.

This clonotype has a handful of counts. The CDR3 loop reads CASSQGTGAPGGYTF. The CDR3 coding sequence is TGTGCCAGCAGCCAAGGGACAGGGGCTCCGGGTGGCTACACCTTC. The genes are TRBV3-1 and TRBJ1-2, with TRBD1 matching over 9 bases. The germline CDR1 and CDR2 sequences are LGHDT and YNNKEL (reference sequence). CDR3 length: 15 residues. Trimming removed 1 base from V and 7 bases from J; junction bases left unmatched: 7.

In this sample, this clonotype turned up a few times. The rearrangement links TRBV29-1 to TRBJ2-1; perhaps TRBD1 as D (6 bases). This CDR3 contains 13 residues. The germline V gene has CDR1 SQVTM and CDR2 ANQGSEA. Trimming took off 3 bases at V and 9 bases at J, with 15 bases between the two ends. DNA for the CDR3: TGCAGCGTTGAGGAACCCCGGGACACTGAGCAGTTCTTC. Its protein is CSVEEPRDTEQFF.

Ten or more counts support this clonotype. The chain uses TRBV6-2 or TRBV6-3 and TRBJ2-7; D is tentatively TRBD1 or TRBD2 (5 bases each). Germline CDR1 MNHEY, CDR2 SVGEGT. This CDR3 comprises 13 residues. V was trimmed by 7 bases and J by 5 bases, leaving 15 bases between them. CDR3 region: CASKRGEFDEQYF. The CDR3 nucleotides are TGTGCCAGCAAACGAGGGGAGTTTGACGAGCAGTACTTC.

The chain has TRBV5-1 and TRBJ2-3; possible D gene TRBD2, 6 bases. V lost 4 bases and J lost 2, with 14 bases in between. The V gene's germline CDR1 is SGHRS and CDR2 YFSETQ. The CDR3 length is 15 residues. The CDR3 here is CASSQDYTNTDTQYF. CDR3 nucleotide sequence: TGCGCCAGCAGCCAGGACTACACCAACACAGATACGCAGTATTTT.

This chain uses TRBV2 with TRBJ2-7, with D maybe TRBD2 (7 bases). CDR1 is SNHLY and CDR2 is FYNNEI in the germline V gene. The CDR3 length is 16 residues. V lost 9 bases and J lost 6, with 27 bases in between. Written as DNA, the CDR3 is TGTGCCAGAGGGGGTGGCGGGGGCCTTCCTTTAGGCGAGCAGTACTTC. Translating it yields CARGGGGGLPLGEQYF.

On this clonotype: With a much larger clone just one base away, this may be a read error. The CDR3: CASSLADYDYTF. As DNA, the CDR3 is TGTGCCAGCAGTCTCGCGGATTATGACTACACCTTC. The chain has TRBV7-9 and TRBJ1-2; no reliable D call. CDR3 length: 12 residues. Germline V gene lookup returns CDR1 SEHNR and CDR2 FQNEAQ (reference sequence). The full variable domain, rest sourced from reference TRBV7-9 and TRBJ1-2, is DTGVSQNPRHKITKRGQNVTFRCDPISEHNRLYWYRQTLGQGPEFLTYFQNEAQLEKSRLLSDRFSAERPKGSFSTLEIQRTEQGDSAMYLCASSLADYDYTFGSGTRLTVV.

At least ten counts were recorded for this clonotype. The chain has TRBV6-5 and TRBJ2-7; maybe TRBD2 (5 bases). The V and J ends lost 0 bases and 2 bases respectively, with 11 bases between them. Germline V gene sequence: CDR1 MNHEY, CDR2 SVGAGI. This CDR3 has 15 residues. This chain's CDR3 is CASSYSGGRPYEQYF. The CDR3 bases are TGTGCCAGCAGTTACTCAGGAGGCAGGCCCTACGAGCAGTACTTC.

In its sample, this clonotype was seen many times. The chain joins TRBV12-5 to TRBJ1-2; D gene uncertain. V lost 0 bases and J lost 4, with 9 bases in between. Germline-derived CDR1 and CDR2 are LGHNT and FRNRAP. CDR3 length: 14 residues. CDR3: CASGLVLSGYGYTF. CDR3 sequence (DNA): TGTGCTAGTGGTTTGGTATTATCTGGCTATGGCTACACCTTC.

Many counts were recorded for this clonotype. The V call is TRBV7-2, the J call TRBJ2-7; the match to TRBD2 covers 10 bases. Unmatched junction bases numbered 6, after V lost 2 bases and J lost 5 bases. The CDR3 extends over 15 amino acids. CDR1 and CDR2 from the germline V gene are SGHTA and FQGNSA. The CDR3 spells CASSLQAGGPDEQYF. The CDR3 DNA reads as TGTGCCAGCAGCTTACAAGCGGGAGGGCCCGACGAGCAGTACTTC.

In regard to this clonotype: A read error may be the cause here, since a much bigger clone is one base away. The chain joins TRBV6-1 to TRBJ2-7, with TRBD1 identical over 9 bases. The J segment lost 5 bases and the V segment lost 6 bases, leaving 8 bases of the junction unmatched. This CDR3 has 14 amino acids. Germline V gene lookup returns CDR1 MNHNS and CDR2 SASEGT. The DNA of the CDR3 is TGTGCCAGCAGGGGGGACAGGGAAGGCAACGAGCAGTACTTC. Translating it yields CASRGDREGNEQYF.

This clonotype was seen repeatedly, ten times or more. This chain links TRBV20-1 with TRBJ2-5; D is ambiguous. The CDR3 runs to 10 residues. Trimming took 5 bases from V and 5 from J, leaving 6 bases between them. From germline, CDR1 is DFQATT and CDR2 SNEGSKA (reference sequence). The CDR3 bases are TGCAGTGCTGGCAGGGAGACCCAGTACTTC. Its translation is CSAGRETQYF.

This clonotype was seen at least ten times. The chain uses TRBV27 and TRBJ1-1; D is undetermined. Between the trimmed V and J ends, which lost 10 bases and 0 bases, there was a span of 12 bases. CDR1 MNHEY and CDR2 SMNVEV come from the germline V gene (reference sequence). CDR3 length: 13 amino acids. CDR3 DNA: TGTGCCACTCGACACGACCTGAACACTGAAGCTTTCTTT. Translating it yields CATRHDLNTEAFF.

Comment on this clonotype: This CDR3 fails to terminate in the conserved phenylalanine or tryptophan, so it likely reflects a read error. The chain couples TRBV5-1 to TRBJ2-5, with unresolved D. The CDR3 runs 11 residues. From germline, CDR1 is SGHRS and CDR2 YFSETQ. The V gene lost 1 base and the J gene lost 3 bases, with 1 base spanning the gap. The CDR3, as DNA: TGCGCCAGCAGCTTGAAAGAGACCCAGTACCTC. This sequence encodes CASSLKETQYL.

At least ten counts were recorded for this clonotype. This CDR3 is CASSSLTRTNEKLFF. CDR3 DNA: TGTGCCAGCAGTTCGCTAACCCGAACTAATGAAAAACTGTTTTTT. The V and J genes are TRBV28 and TRBJ1-4; the D is unclear. CDR1 and CDR2 (germline): MDHEN, SYDVKM. V gave up 4 bases and J gave up 1 base, with 10 bases separating them. The CDR3 length is 15 residues. Combining the CDR3 with reference TRBV28 and TRBJ1-4 gives the whole variable domain DVKVTQSSRYLVKRTGEKVFLECVQDMDHENMFWYRQDPGLGLRLIYFSYDVKMKEKGDIPEGYSVSREKKERFSLILESASTNQTSMYLCASSSLTRTNEKLFFGSGTQLSVL.

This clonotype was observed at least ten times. The CDR3 nucleotides are TGTGCCAGCAGTGGGGGGGGAGGGGACAGGGGTGGCTACACCTTC. Amino acids: CASSGGGGDRGGYTF. V usage is TRBV2 and J usage is TRBJ1-2, with 10 bases matching TRBD1. This CDR3 is built from 15 residues. CDR1 and CDR2 from the germline V gene are SNHLY and FYNNEI. V lost 4 bases and J lost 7; bases outside the gene matches: 9.

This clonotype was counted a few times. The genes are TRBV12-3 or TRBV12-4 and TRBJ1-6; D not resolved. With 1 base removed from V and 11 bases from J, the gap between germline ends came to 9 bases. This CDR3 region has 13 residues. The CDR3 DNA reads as TGTGCCAGCAGTTTAGTCGGCGGTCCACCCCTCCACTTT. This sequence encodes CASSLVGGPPLHF.

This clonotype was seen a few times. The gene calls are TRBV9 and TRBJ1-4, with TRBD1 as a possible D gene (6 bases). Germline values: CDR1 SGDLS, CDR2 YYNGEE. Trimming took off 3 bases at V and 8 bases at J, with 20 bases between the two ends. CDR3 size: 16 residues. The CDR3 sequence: CASSGGGAPAGEKLFF. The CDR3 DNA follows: TGTGCCAGCAGCGGAGGGGGGGCTCCGGCTGGAGAAAAACTGTTTTTT.

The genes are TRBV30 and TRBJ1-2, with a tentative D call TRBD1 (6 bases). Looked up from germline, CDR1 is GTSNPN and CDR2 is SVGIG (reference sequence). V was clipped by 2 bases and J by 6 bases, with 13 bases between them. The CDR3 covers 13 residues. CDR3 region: CAWSSGASDGYTF. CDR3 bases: TGTGCCTGGAGTTCGGGGGCGAGTGATGGCTACACCTTC. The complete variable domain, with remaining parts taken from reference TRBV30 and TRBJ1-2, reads SQTIHQWPATLVQPVGSPLSLECTVEGTSNPNLYWYRQAAGRGLQLLFYSVGIGQISSEVPQNLSASRPQDRQFILSSKKLLLSDSGFYLCAWSSGASDGYTFGSGTRLTVV.

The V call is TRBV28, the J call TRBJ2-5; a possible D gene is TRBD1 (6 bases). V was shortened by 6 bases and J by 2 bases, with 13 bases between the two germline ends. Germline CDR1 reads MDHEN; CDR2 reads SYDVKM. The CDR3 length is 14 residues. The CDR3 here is CASSTGTNQETQYF. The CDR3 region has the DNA TGTGCCAGCAGCACCGGGACAAATCAAGAGACCCAGTACTTC.

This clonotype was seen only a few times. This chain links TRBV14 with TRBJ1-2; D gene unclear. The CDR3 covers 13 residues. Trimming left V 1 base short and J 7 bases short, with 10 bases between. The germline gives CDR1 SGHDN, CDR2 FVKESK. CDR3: CASSQGVGLGYTF. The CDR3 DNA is TGTGCCAGCAGCCAAGGCGTCGGACTTGGCTACACCTTC.

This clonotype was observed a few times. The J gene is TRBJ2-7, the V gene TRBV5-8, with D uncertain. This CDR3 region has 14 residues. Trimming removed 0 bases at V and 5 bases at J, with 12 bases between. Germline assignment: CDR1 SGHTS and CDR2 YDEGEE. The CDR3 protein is CASSLGQLYNEQYF. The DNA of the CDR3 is TGTGCCAGCAGCTTGGGCCAGCTCTACAACGAGCAGTACTTC.

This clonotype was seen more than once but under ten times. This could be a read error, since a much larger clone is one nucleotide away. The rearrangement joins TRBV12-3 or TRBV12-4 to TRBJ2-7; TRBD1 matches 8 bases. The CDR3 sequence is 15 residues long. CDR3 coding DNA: TGTGCCGGCAGTGGCTCGAAAGACAGGGGCTACGAGCAGTACTTC. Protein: CAGSGSKDRGYEQYF.

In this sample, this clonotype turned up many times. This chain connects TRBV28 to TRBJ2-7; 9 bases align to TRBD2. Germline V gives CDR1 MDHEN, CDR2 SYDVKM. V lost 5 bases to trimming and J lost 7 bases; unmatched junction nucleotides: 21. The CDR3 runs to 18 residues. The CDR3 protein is CASSHNPWGSGRGREQYF. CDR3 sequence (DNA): TGTGCCAGCAGTCACAATCCGTGGGGTAGCGGGAGAGGGAGGGAGCAGTACTTC.

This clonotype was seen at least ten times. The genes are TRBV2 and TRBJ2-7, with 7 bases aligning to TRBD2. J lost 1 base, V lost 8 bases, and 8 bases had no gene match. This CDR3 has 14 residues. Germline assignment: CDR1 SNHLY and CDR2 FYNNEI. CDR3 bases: TGTGCCAGCGTAGGGGAGGGGAAATCCTACGAGCAGTACTTC. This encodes CASVGEGKSYEQYF.

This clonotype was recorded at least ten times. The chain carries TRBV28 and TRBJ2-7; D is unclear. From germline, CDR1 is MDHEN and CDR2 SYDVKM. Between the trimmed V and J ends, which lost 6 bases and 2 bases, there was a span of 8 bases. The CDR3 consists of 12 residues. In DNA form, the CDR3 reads TGTGCCAGCAGACCGGAAACCTACGAGCAGTACTTC. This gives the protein CASRPETYEQYF.